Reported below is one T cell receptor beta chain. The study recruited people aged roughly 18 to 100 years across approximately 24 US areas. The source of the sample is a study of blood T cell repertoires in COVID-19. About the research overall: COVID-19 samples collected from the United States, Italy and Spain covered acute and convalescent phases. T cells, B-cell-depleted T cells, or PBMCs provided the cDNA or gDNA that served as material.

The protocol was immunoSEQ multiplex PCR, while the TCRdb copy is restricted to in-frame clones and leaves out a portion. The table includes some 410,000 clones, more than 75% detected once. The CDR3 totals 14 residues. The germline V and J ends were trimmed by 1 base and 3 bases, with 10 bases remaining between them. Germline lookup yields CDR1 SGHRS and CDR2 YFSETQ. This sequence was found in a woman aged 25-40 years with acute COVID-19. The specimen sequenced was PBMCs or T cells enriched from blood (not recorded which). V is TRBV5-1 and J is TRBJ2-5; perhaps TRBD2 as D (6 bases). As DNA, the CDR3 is TGCGCCAGCAGCTTGATAGGGAGGAAAGAGACCCAGTACTTC. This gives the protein CASSLIGRKETQYF.